What follows are 14 T cell receptor beta chains derived from one specimen sequenced in a study of T-cell reconstitution after alpha-beta-depleted transplantation in children. Preparation of the TCRbeta library used unique molecular identifiers. TCRdb itself ran the PCR reads through MiXCR, one entry per CDR3 protein. There are 500,000 to 650,000 distinct CDR3 sequences in the sample; roughly 13% occur only once, and over 2% lies in the top ten. The input for sequencing was PBMCs, mostly from graft donor cells, taken 360 days after TCRalphabeta/CD19-depleted stem cell transplant. The receptor source for this set is a male patient younger than 18 who had a stem cell transplant for acute myeloid leukemia, so the T cells may come from the graft donor.

This clonotype was observed at least ten times. The rearrangement joins TRBV20-1 to TRBJ2-5; 14 bases fit TRBD2. Germline trimming cut 3 bases from V and 5 bases from J; bases unmatched to any gene: 14. CDR1 DFQATT and CDR2 SNEGSKA come from the germline V gene (reference sequence). The CDR3 is made up of 18 amino acids. The CDR3 DNA sequence: TGCAGTGCTAGTGTGGGACTAGCGGGAGCTTTGAGGGGGGAGACCCAGTACTTC. It codes for CSASVGLAGALRGETQYF.

The chain combines TRBV6-2 or TRBV6-3 with TRBJ2-7; D unclear. The germline gives CDR1 MNHEY, CDR2 SVGEGT. There are 14 residues in the CDR3. The ends were cut back, 0 bases at V and 5 bases at J, with 11 bases in the middle. This chain's CDR3 is CASSYSLIGNEQYF. The CDR3 DNA follows: TGTGCCAGCAGTTACTCCCTGATAGGAAACGAGCAGTACTTC.

The rearrangement links TRBV28 to TRBJ1-1; perhaps TRBD1 as D (6 bases). Germline V gene data show CDR1 as MDHEN and CDR2 as SYDVKM. Trimming removed 5 bases at V and 5 bases at J, with 12 bases between. This CDR3 has 13 amino acids. The CDR3 spells CASSGQFGTEAFF. CDR3 coding DNA: TGTGCCAGCAGTGGACAGTTCGGGACTGAAGCTTTCTTT.

The chain links TRBV4-3 to TRBJ2-7; 8 bases align to TRBD1. The CDR3 length is 16 residues. Germline values: CDR1 LGHNA, CDR2 YSLEER. V shed 1 base and J 3 bases; nucleotides not matched to a gene: 8. The DNA for the CDR3 is TGCGCCAGCAGCCAAGCCCAGGGGGCGAACGGCTACGAGCAGTACTTC. This gives the protein CASSQAQGANGYEQYF.

This clonotype came up a few times. V gene TRBV11-1 combines with J gene TRBJ2-7, with 8 bases identical to TRBD1. From germline, CDR1 is SGHAT and CDR2 FQDESV (reference sequence). The ends lost 5 bases at V and 3 bases at J; junction bases unmatched: 6. The CDR3 runs 14 residues. The DNA for the CDR3 is TGTGCCAGCAGCCTCTGGGACAGGAGCTACGAGCAGTACTTC. It codes for CASSLWDRSYEQYF.

A few counts support this clonotype. The V and J genes are TRBV11-2 and TRBJ2-1; no firm D call. The CDR3 is made up of 15 amino acids. V was cut by 4 bases and J by 0 bases, with 10 bases left in between. Per germline, CDR1 SGHAT and CDR2 FQNNGV. The CDR3: CASSSRLSSYNEQFF. CDR3 coding DNA: TGTGCCAGCAGCTCTAGGCTGAGCTCCTACAATGAGCAGTTCTTC.

This clonotype was recorded many times. This chain joins TRBV29-1 and TRBJ2-1; 11 bases are a match to TRBD2. V was pared by 4 bases and J by 6 bases, with 14 bases of the junction left unmatched. CDR3 length equals 17 residues. CDR1 is SQVTM, CDR2 ANQGSEA, per germline. The CDR3 region is CSVGFLAGGSTFNEQFF. The DNA of the CDR3 is TGCAGCGTTGGATTCCTAGCGGGAGGCTCCACCTTCAATGAGCAGTTCTTC.

The chain carries TRBV2 and TRBJ1-2; D perhaps matches TRBD1 (5 bases). V lost 5 bases and J lost 5, with 12 bases in between. The CDR3 runs 13 residues. Germline CDR1 reads SNHLY; CDR2 reads FYNNEI. The CDR3: CASSPGPQYGYTF. DNA of the CDR3: TGTGCCAGCAGTCCAGGGCCCCAGTATGGCTACACCTTC.

This clonotype was found a few times. The chain joins TRBV28 to TRBJ1-5, with 9 nucleotides matching TRBD1. The CDR3 totals 16 residues. Per the germline V gene, CDR1 is MDHEN and CDR2 is SYDVKM. V gave up 8 bases and J gave up 0 bases; unmatched junction bases: 8. The CDR3 DNA reads TGTGCCAGCGTCCGGGACAGGGTCCGTAGCAATCAGCCCCAGCATTTT. Encoded protein: CASVRDRVRSNQPQHF.

This rearrangement joins TRBV6-1 to TRBJ2-7, with 11 bases aligning to TRBD2. The CDR3 is made up of 14 amino acids. Per the germline V gene, CDR1 is MNHNS and CDR2 is SASEGT. The V segment lost 6 bases and the J segment 2 bases; nucleotides outside the gene matches: 3. Here the CDR3 reads CASRLAGEPYEQYF. CDR3 DNA: TGTGCCAGCAGACTAGCGGGAGAACCCTACGAGCAGTACTTC.

This clonotype has a handful of counts. The J gene is TRBJ2-5, the V gene TRBV12-3 or TRBV12-4; the D call may be TRBD1 or TRBD2 (5 bases each). Trimming shortened V by 1 base and J by 2 bases, and 17 bases separated the two germline ends. The CDR3 is 17 amino acids. CDR3 sequence (DNA): TGTGCCAGCAGTTTAGTTCTGTCCCTGGGGGTTCAAGAGACCCAGTACTTC. Encoded protein: CASSLVLSLGVQETQYF.

The CDR3 protein is CASSIGRANTEAFF. The CDR3 coding sequence is TGCGCCAGCAGCATAGGGAGGGCGAACACTGAAGCTTTCTTT. The V gene is TRBV4-3, the J gene TRBJ1-1, with D unclear. The CDR3 has 14 residues. The V gene lost 5 bases and the J gene lost 1 base, with 11 bases spanning the gap. CDR1 LGHNA and CDR2 YSLEER come from the germline V gene.

The chain is built from TRBV12-5 and TRBJ2-1, with 12 nucleotides matching TRBD1. V shed 6 bases and J 8 bases; nucleotides not matched to a gene: 5. The CDR3 contains 14 residues. Germline V gene sequence: CDR1 LGHNT, CDR2 FRNRAP. The CDR3 loop is CASGRDRGRDEQFF. CDR3 DNA sequence: TGTGCTAGTGGCCGGGACAGGGGGCGCGATGAGCAGTTCTTC.

The V gene is TRBV29-1, the J gene TRBJ2-3; possibly TRBD2 for D (6 bases). The V end lost 7 bases, the J end lost 3 bases, and 8 bases lay between the germline ends. Germline V CDR1 and CDR2: SQVTM, ANQGSEA. The CDR3 is 11 amino acids. In DNA, the CDR3 is TGCAGCGCCGCGGGGACAGATACGCAGTATTTT. Amino acids: CSAAGTDTQYF.